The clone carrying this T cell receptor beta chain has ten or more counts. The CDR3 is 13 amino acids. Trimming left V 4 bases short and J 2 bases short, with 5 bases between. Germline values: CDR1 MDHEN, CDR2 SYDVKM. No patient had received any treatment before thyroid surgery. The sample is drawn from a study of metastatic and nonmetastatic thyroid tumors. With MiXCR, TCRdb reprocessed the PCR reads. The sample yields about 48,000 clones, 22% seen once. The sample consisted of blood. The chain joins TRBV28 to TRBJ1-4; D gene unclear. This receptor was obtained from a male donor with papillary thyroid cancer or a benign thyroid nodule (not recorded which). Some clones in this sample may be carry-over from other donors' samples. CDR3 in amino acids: CASSSPTNEKLFF. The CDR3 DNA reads TGTGCCAGCAGTTCACCCACTAATGAAAAACTGTTTTTT. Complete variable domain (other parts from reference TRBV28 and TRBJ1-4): DVKVTQSSRYLVKRTGEKVFLECVQDMDHENMFWYRQDPGLGLRLIYFSYDVKMKEKGDIPEGYSVSREKKERFSLILESASTNQTSMYLCASSSPTNEKLFFGSGTQLSVL.